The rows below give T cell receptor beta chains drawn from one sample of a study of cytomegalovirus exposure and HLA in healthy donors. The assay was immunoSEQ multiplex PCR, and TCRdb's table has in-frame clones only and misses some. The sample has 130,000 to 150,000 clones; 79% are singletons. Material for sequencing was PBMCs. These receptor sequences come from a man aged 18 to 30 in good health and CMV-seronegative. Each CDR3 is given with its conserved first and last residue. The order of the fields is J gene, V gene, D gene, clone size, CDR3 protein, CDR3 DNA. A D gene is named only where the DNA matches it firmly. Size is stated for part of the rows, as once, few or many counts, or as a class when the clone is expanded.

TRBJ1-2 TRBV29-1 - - CSVERIQGQGYTF TGCAGCGTTGAAAGGATTCAGGGGCAAGGCTACACCTTC
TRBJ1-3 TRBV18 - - CASSPNVLRGSSGNTIYF TGTGCCAGCTCACCAAATGTGTTGCGCGGGTCCTCTGGAAACACCATATATTTT
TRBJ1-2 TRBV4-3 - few CASSSGPGYGYTF TGCGCCAGCAGCTCCGGCCCCGGGTATGGCTACACCTTC
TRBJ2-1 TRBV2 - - CASSDGRNEQFF TGTGCCAGCAGTGATGGCAGGAATGAGCAGTTCTTC
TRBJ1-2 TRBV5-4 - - CASSRIIKAGGYGYTF TGTGCCAGCAGCCGGATTATTAAGGCGGGAGGCTATGGCTACACCTTC
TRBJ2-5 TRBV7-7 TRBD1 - CASSLSNRGKETQYF TGTGCTAGCAGCTTATCTAACAGGGGAAAAGAGACCCAGTACTTC
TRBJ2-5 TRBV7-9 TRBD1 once CASSFTGGGETQYF TGTGCCAGCAGCTTTACAGGGGGCGGCGAGACCCAGTACTTC
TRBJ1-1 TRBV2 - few CASSERGGRWAGEAFF TGTGCCAGCAGTGAAAGAGGAGGGCGGTGGGCCGGTGAAGCTTTCTTT
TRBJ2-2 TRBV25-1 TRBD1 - CASRGPGTGGTGELFF TGTGCCAGCAGGGGTCCCGGGACAGGGGGCACCGGGGAGCTGTTTTTT
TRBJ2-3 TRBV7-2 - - CASSRVRSTDTQYF TGTGCCAGCAGCCGCGTGCGGAGCACAGATACGCAGTATTTT
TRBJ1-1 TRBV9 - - CASSVGGSDGEAFF TGTGCCAGCAGCGTCGGGGGGTCAGATGGTGAAGCTTTCTTT
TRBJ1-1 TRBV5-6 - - CASSWRTAVMNTEAFF TGTGCCAGCAGCTGGCGGACAGCAGTTATGAACACTGAAGCTTTCTTT
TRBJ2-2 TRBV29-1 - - CPRWAGRTGELFF TGCCCCCGGTGGGCAGGGCGAACCGGGGAGCTGTTTTTT
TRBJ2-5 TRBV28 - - CASSLEGAQKFLETQYF TGTGCCAGCAGTTTGGAGGGGGCTCAGAAGTTTTTGGAGACCCAGTACTTC
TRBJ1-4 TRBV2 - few CASRGLPRPNEKLFF TGTGCCAGCAGGGGGCTGCCTCGACCAAATGAAAAACTGTTTTTT
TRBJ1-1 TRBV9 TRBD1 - CASSVGGQLNTEAFF TGTGCCAGCAGCGTAGGGGGACAGCTGAACACTGAAGCTTTCTTT
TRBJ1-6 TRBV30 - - CAWSEAGRGNSPLHF TGTGCCTGGAGTGAGGCAGGGAGGGGGAATTCACCCCTCCACTTT